This T cell receptor (beta chain) is from a study of T cell changes during pregnancy in multiple sclerosis. This table comes from immunoSEQ multiplex PCR, and its TCRdb copy is limited to in-frame clones, with some not included. The table shows some 90,000 clones, with about nine tenths occurring only once. Details on this clone: Other DNA sequences in this sample translate to the same CDR3.

Germline V gene lookup returns CDR1 SGDLS and CDR2 YYNGEE. The CDR3 extends over 15 amino acids. Trimming cost V 0 bases and J 3 bases; bases outside gene matches: 3. The chain employs TRBV9 and TRBJ2-3; 8 nucleotides line up with TRBD2. The source is a female donor in good health, enrolled as a control in a pregnancy study. The specimen was peripheral blood, collected after pregnancy. The CDR3: CASSVDRGGTDTQYF. In nucleotides, the CDR3 is TGTGCCAGCAGCGTAGACCGGGGGGGGACAGATACGCAGTATTTT.